This paragraph covers one T cell receptor beta chain sequence. Its antigen is unidentified. This sample is drawn from a study of T cells after yellow fever vaccination. Findings and caveats of the study: Weaker, the secondary response had a peak occurring faster, on day 5 versus 15. After the booster, roughly 96% of CD4 and approximately 90% of CD8 primary-response clones were re-detected. Abundant clonotypes from the bulk population could get into FACS-sorted repertoires as contaminants.

Germline V CDR1 and CDR2: MNHEY, SVGAGI. The V gene end was trimmed by 2 bases and the J gene end by 12 bases; junction bases not matched to a gene: 12. The CDR3 sequence is 14 residues long. Each CDR3 protein gets one entry after TCRdb re-called the 5' RACE reads with MiXCR. Among hundreds of thousands of distinct CDR3 sequences listed, about 12% were seen once. The rearrangement joins TRBV6-5 to TRBJ2-7; 8 nucleotides align to TRBD1. This TCR derives from a man in his late teens or twenties who received the YFV17D yellow fever vaccine. Source: CD4+ T cells sorted from PBMCs, taken 15 days after the yellow fever booster vaccination. CDR3 residues: CASSYGTGGYESYF. In DNA, the CDR3 is TGTGCCAGCAGTTACGGGACAGGTGGTTACGAGTCGTACTTC.